This record looks at one T cell receptor beta chain sequence and its context. It lacks a known antigen. No base quality values were provided; no much bigger clone lies one nucleotide off. The sample contains more than one DNA sequence encoding this CDR3. Libraries were built with the immunoSEQ multiplex PCR assay. Deep sequencing of rearranged TCR beta loci, alongside multiparametric flow cytometry, was used to profile T cell repertoires. Entries here come from immuneACCESS through TCRdb and include only in-frame sequences with V and J called. Some clones fail to appear in such tables; in the studies checked, an unresolved V gene covers under half of the shortfall, and the cause of the remainder is unknown. In this sample the table shows about 30,000 clones, approximately 95% of which occur a single time. About 0.72% of the sample is taken by the ten largest. The germline V gene yields SGHRS for CDR1 and YFSETQ for CDR2. Reading from cysteine to phenylalanine, the CDR3 counts 12 amino acids. The read is trimmed to its CDR3 DNA, 36 bases read in frame from base 1. V lost 0 bases and J lost 7 bases; the stretch between them is 8 bases long.

This entry is derived from a study of lymphopenia after photon versus proton radiotherapy (dated by TCRdb to about 2019). About the investigation overall: The study compared the immunological effects of photon versus proton radiation therapy in patients with gastrointestinal tumors who developed high-grade lymphopenia. The approximately 20 patients in the cohort had gastrointestinal tumors, were treated with either photon or proton therapy, and subsequently developed lymphopenia. The study aimed to characterize how the two radiation modalities differ in their impact on the immune system. Study-level results and caveats: The survival association was assessed only in patients who died, and the authors presented better survival with proton therapy as a possibility rather than a demonstrated result. Across the cohort, among patients who died, a greater drop in TCR diversity after the nadir was inversely correlated with overall survival time. After the lymphocyte count nadir, repertoires from photon-treated patients showed oligoclonal expansion, particularly of CD8+ Temra cells, and this expansion drove the decline in diversity. During treatment, patients who received photon therapy lost naive T cells and TCR diversity and gained effector/memory populations, whereas patients who received proton therapy remained relatively stable.

This clonotype originated in a woman between 50 and 59 years old with cholangiocarcinoma. Rearrangement joined TRBV5-1 to TRBJ2-7; the D gene is not confidently resolved. The sequenced sample was peripheral blood, obtained from a patient treated with photon-based radiotherapy. The CDR3: CASSLAGSEQYF. The DNA sequence is TGCGCCAGCAGCTTGGCCGGGTCTGAGCAGTACTTC.